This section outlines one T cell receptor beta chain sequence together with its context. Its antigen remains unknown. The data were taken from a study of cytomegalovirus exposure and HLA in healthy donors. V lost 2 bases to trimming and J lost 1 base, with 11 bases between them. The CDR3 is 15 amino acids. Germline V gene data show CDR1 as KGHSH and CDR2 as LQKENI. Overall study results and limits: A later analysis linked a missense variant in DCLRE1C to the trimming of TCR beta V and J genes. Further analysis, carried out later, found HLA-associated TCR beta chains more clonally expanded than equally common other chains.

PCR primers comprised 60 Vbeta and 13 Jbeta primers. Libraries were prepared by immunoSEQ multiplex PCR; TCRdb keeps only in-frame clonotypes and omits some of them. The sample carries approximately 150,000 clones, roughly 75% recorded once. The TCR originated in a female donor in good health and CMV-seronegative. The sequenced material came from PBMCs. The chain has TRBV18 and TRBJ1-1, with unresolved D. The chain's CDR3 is CASSPSAPPNTEAFF. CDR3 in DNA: TGTGCCAGCTCACCAAGTGCGCCGCCGAACACTGAAGCTTTCTTT.